These T cell receptor beta chains were read from a single sample in a study of blood T cell repertoires in COVID-19. Some clones are missing from TCRdb's copy, which holds only in-frame ones; the method was immunoSEQ multiplex PCR. The sample contains about 180,000 clones, around 87% of which appear only once. Source material: peripheral blood. The receptor set was obtained from a man aged 40-50 years with active or convalescent COVID-19. Each CDR3 is given with its conserved first and last residue. A D gene is named only where the DNA matches it firmly. Only part of the rows carry a size: once, few, many, or a class if the clone is expanded.

TGTGCCAGCAGTGACGCGGGCTCGATCAATCAGCCCCAGCATTTT | CASSDAGSINQPQHF | TRBJ1-5 | 15 | TRBV2 | NA | NA
TGTGCCAGCAGCCTACAGGGAACTGAAGCTTTCTTT | CASSLQGTEAFF | TRBJ1-1 | 12 | TRBV12-3/TRBV12-4 | once | NA
TGCGCCAGCAGCCAAGGGCTCGGGGGCTACACCTTC | CASSQGLGGYTF | TRBJ1-2 | 12 | TRBV4-1 | few | NA
TGTGCCAGCAGCTTAGTGGAGACTACCGACTACGAGCAGTACTTC | CASSLVETTDYEQYF | TRBJ2-7 | 15 | TRBV7-8 | NA | NA
TGTGCCAGCAGCCACAGGACAGGGCTCGGCTACACCTTC | CASSHRTGLGYTF | TRBJ1-2 | 13 | TRBV14 | NA | TRBD1
TGCAGCGCCGGGGGATCGCGGGGGGCCTCCCGTAGCACAGATACGCAGTATTTT | CSAGGSRGASRSTDTQYF | TRBJ2-3 | 18 | TRBV29-1 | NA | TRBD2
TGCGCCAGCAGAGGACTCCAAGAGACCCAGTACTTC | CASRGLQETQYF | TRBJ2-5 | 12 | TRBV10-1 | NA | NA
TGTGCCACACAGGGTATGGCCTATGGCTACACCTTC | CATQGMAYGYTF | TRBJ1-2 | 12 | TRBV19 | NA | NA
TGTGCCAGTAGTATCCCGGGACAGCCTAACTATGGCTACACCTTC | CASSIPGQPNYGYTF | TRBJ1-2 | 15 | TRBV19 | NA | TRBD1
TGTGCCAGCAGCTTCATAGGGGGAGAGCAGTACTTC | CASSFIGGEQYF | TRBJ2-7 | 12 | TRBV7-3 | NA | NA
TGTGCCAGCAGCCTCCTCCCAGGCGACTATGGCTACACCTTC | CASSLLPGDYGYTF | TRBJ1-2 | 14 | TRBV7-2 | NA | NA
TGTGCCATCAGTGTGGCTTTGAGGACTGAAGCTTTCTTT | CAISVALRTEAFF | TRBJ1-1 | 13 | TRBV10-3 | NA | NA
TGTGCCAGCAGCCCCATGGGACATTCGTGGGCAGATACGCAGTATTTT | CASSPMGHSWADTQYF | TRBJ2-3 | 16 | TRBV7-2 | NA | NA
TGTGCCAGCAGCTTAGTCCCACAGGGATATAATTCACCCCTCCACTTT | CASSLVPQGYNSPLHF | TRBJ1-6 | 16 | TRBV7-2 | NA | NA
TGTGCCTGGGGACAGGGGGCGCCGATCGGGGAGCTGTTTTTT | CAWGQGAPIGELFF | TRBJ2-2 | 14 | TRBV30 | NA | TRBD1
TGTGCCTGGGGTCAGGGGGAGGACACTGAAGCTTTCTTT | CAWGQGEDTEAFF | TRBJ1-1 | 13 | TRBV30 | NA | TRBD1
TGTGCCAGCAGCCCTACGGGGGAGACCCAGTACTTC | CASSPTGETQYF | TRBJ2-5 | 12 | TRBV12-3/TRBV12-4 | NA | NA
TGCAGTGCTAGGCGGACAGGGCGGAAGTACTTC | CSARRTGRKYF | TRBJ2-7 | 11 | TRBV20-1 | few | TRBD1
TGTGCCAGCTCCCCGGGACAGGGGGCTCGAGTTGTAGGCACTGAAGCTTTCTTT | CASSPGQGARVVGTEAFF | TRBJ1-1 | 18 | TRBV18 | NA | TRBD1
TGCGCCAGCAGCACCCGGACTAGCGGCCGTTTAGGGGAGCTGTTTTTT | CASSTRTSGRLGELFF | TRBJ2-2 | 16 | TRBV5-1 | NA | TRBD2
TGCAGCGTTCAGGACAGGGGGGGTATACGCGAGCAGTACTTC | CSVQDRGGIREQYF | TRBJ2-7 | 14 | TRBV29-1 | once | TRBD1
TGTGCCAGTAGCACCGGGATCGAGAACACTGAAGCTTTCTTT | CASSTGIENTEAFF | TRBJ1-1 | 14 | TRBV19 | NA | NA
TGTGCCTGGATGAATAGGGGACTAGCTGGCGAGCAGTACTTC | CAWMNRGLAGEQYF | TRBJ2-7 | 14 | TRBV30 | NA | TRBD2
TGTGCCAGCAGCTCGACTAGCGGGGGAATCGGGGAGCTGTTTTTT | CASSSTSGGIGELFF | TRBJ2-2 | 15 | TRBV7-2 | NA | TRBD2
TGTGCCAGCAATAGCGGGGCCGCGGGGTCCTACAATGAGCAGTTCTTC | CASNSGAAGSYNEQFF | TRBJ2-1 | 16 | TRBV10-3 | NA | TRBD2